One sample yielded the 8 T cell receptor beta chains listed below, sequenced in a study of molecular identifiers for immune sequencing clone quantification. Using its own MiXCR run on the PCR reads, TCRdb lists one record per CDR3 protein. The table records more than 450,000 distinct CDR3 sequences, about 25% of them present only once. The sequenced sample was naive CD8+ T cells from blood, with Jurkat cell RNA spiked in. The sample's subset: FACS-sorted CD8+CD4-CCR7+CD45RA+ naive T cells. Source of these receptors: a human donor in good health. Some libraries in this study had Jurkat cell RNA spiked in.

Only a few counts were recorded for this clonotype. CDR3 DNA: TGTGCCAGCTTAAGCAGAGTCGAAAAACTGTTTTTT. Protein product: CASLSRVEKLFF. The genes are TRBV2 and TRBJ1-4; D gene uncertain. In germline, CDR1 is SNHLY, CDR2 FYNNEI. Trimming left V 8 bases short and J 8 bases short, with 12 bases between. CDR3 length: 12 residues.

About this clonotype itself: One end of the junction varies from germline; a read error may be responsible. The chain couples TRBV20-1 to TRBJ2-2, with 7 bases matching TRBD1. CDR1 is DFQATT, CDR2 SNEGSKA, per germline (reference sequence). The CDR3 loop spans 17 amino acids. The CDR3: CSARDSYGTANPGELFF. The CDR3, as DNA: TGCAGTGCTAGAGATTCCTACGGGACAGCGAACCCCGGGGAGCTGTTTTTT.

The chain carries TRBV6-5 and TRBJ2-7, with 9 bases identical to TRBD1. The CDR3 is 15 residues long. The junction had 5 bases not matched to a gene; V was cut back by 2 bases and J by 3 bases. Germline CDR1 reads MNHEY; CDR2 reads SVGAGI. CDR3 bases: TGTGCCAGCAGTTACCCAATGGGACAGGGCTACGAGCAGTACTTC. Protein sequence: CASSYPMGQGYEQYF.

This clonotype was seen at least ten times. V gene TRBV6-2 or TRBV6-3 combines with J gene TRBJ1-1; 7 nucleotides align to TRBD1. This CDR3 region has 15 residues. The V gene end was trimmed by 7 bases and the J gene end by 6 bases; junction bases not matched to a gene: 14. Per the germline V gene, CDR1 is MNHEY and CDR2 is SVGEGT. The CDR3 DNA reads TGTGCCAGCACCCCAGCCCAGGGGGGCGGGGCTGAAGCTTTCTTT. Amino acids: CASTPAQGGGAEAFF.

This clonotype was seen only a few times. V is TRBV12-3 or TRBV12-4 and J is TRBJ2-7; 7 nucleotides align to TRBD2. This CDR3 has 13 residues. With 3 bases clipped from V and 5 bases from J, the junction kept 4 bases outside the gene matches. This CDR3 is CASSLGGNHEQYF. For the CDR3, the DNA is TGTGCCAGCAGTTTGGGAGGGAACCACGAGCAGTACTTC.

With respect to this clonotype: This clone may be a read error of a much larger clone one base away. The chain recombines TRBV4-1 with TRBJ2-3; possible D gene TRBD2, 6 bases. CDR1 is MGHRA, CDR2 YSYEKL, per germline. The CDR3 spans 13 residues. Written as DNA, the CDR3 is TGCGCCAGCAGCCCTAGTCCGGGAGATACGCAGTGTTTT. Protein sequence: CASSPSPGDTQCF.

In this sample, this clonotype turned up many times. The rearrangement links TRBV29-1 to TRBJ1-2; 7 nucleotides line up with TRBD1. The CDR3 has 14 amino acids. Losses at the gene ends were 1 base for V and 5 bases for J; bases not matched to a gene: 7. Per the germline V gene, CDR1 is SQVTM and CDR2 is ANQGSEA. This CDR3 is CSVEGSDRPYGYTF. The CDR3 DNA reads TGCAGCGTTGAAGGATCGGACAGGCCTTATGGCTACACCTTC.

This clonotype has ten or more counts. The chain uses TRBV12-3 or TRBV12-4 and TRBJ1-5; D possibly corresponds to TRBD1 (5 bases). CDR3 length equals 13 residues. V gave up 5 bases and J gave up 5 bases, with 10 bases separating them. CDR3 sequence reads: CASSPGAHQPQHF. The CDR3 DNA reads TGTGCCAGCAGTCCCGGGGCCCATCAGCCCCAGCATTTT.